A single T cell receptor (beta chain) is shown here with its context. Antigen unknown. This record belongs to a study of T cell repertoires in cytomegalovirus infection. Looking at the study overall: HLA-C-restricted CMV epitopes, recently identified, and well-studied HLA-B-restricted ones were used by the study. Carrying CMV and the relevant HLA type showed in public TCR beta signatures.

Findings of the study overall: The study identified carriers of CMV plus the relevant HLA from cumulative public TCR beta family frequency.

One entry per CDR3 protein, called by TCRdb with MiXCR from the reads. This table holds 60,000 to 80,000 distinct CDR3 sequences, around 20% found once. Deletions cut 0 bases from V and 8 bases from J, with 4 bases between. The CDR3 sequence is 12 residues long. The chain uses TRBV12-3 or TRBV12-4 and TRBJ1-4; the D is unclear. The receptor's source is a human donor in good health (CMV status not recorded). Some clones in this sample may be carry-over from other donors' samples. The sequencing here drew on CD8+ T cells from cultured PBMCs, taken from culture after CMV antigen stimulation. CDR3 region: CASSLAGEKLFF. Written as DNA, the CDR3 is TGTGCCAGCAGTTTAGCAGGAGAAAAACTGTTTTTT.